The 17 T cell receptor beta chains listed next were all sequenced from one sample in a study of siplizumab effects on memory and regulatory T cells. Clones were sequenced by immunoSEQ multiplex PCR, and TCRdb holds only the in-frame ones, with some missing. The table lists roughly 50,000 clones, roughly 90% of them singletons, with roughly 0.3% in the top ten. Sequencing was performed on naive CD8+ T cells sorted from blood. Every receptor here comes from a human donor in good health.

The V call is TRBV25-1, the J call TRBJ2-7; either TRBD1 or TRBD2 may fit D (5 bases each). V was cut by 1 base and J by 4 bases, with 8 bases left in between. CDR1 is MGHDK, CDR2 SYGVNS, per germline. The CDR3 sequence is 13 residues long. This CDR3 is CASSELGEYEQYF. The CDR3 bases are TGTGCCAGCAGTGAATTGGGGGAGTACGAGCAGTACTTC.

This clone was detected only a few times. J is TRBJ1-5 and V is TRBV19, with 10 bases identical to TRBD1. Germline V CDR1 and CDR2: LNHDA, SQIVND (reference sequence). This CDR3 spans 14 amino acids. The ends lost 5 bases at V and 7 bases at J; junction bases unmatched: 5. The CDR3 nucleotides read TGTGCCAGTAGTGACTGGACAGGGGGACAGCCCCAGCATTTT. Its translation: CASSDWTGGQPQHF.

CDR3 loop: CSVIQTQVFF. In nucleotides, the CDR3 is TGCAGCGTTATTCAAACCCAGGTGTTCTTT. The gene calls are TRBV29-1 and TRBJ1-1; no clear D. V was shortened by 5 bases and J by 14 bases, with 15 bases between the two germline ends. CDR1 and CDR2 from the germline V gene are SQVTM and ANQGSEA. The CDR3 loop spans 10 amino acids. Variable domain in full (rest from reference TRBV29-1 and TRBJ1-1): SAVISQKPSRDICQRGTSLTIQCQVDSQVTMMFWYRQQPGQSLTLIATANQGSEATYESGFVIDKFPISRPNLTFSTLTVSNMSPEDSSIYLCSVIQTQVFFGQGTRLTVV.

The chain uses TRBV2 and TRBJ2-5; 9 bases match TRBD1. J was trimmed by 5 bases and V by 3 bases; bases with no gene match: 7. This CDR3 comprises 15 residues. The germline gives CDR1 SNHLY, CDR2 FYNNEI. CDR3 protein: CASSDWTGAKETQYF. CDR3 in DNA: TGTGCCAGCAGTGATTGGACAGGGGCCAAGGAGACCCAGTACTTC.

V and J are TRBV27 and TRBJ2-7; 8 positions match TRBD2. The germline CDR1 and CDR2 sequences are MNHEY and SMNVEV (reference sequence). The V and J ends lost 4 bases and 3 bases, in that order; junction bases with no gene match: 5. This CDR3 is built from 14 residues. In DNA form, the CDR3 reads TGTGCCAGCAGTTGGACGGGGGGGAACTACGAGCAGTACTTC. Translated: CASSWTGGNYEQYF.

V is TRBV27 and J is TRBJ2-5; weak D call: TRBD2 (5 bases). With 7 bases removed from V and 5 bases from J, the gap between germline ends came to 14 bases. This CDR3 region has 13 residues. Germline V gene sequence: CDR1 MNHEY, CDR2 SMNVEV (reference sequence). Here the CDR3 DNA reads TGTGCCAGCACCCCCGCGGGCGGGGAGACCCAGTACTTC. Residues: CASTPAGGETQYF.

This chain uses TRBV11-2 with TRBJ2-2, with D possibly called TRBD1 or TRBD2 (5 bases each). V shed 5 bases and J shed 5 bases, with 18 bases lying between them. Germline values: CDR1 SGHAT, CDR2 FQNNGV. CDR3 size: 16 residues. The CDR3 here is CASSLRSGWGTGELFF. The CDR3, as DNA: TGTGCCAGCAGCCTACGCTCTGGCTGGGGGACCGGGGAGCTGTTTTTT. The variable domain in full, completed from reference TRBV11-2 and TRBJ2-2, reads EAGVAQSPRYKIIEKRQSVAFWCNPISGHATLYWYQQILGQGPKLLIQFQNNGVVDDSQLPKDRFSAERLKGVDSTLKIQPAKLEDSAVYLCASSLRSGWGTGELFFGEGSRLTVL.

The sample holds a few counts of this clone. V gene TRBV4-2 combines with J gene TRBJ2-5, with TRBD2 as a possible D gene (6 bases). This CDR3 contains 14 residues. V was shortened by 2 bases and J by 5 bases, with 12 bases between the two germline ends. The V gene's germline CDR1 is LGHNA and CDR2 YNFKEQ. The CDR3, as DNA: TGTGCCAGCAGCCAATACGCGGGGATGGAGACCCAGTACTTC. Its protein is CASSQYAGMETQYF.

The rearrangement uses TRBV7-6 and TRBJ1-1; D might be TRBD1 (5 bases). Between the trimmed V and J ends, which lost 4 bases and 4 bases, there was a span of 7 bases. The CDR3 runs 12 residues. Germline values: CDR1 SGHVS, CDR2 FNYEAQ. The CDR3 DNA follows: TGTGCCAGCAGCTGGGGGGGCACTGAAGCTTTCTTT. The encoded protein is CASSWGGTEAFF.

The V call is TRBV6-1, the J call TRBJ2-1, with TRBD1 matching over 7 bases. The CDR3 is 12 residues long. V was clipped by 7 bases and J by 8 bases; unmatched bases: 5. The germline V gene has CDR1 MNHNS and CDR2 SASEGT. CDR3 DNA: TGTGCCAGCATTCGACAGGGCGATGAGCAGTTCTTC. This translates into CASIRQGDEQFF.

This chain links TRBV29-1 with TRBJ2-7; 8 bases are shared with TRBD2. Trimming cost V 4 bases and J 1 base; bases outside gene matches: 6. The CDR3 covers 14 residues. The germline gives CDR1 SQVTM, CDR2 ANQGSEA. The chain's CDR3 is CSVAASGLSYEQYF. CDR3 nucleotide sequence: TGCAGCGTTGCAGCTAGCGGGCTTTCCTACGAGCAGTACTTC.

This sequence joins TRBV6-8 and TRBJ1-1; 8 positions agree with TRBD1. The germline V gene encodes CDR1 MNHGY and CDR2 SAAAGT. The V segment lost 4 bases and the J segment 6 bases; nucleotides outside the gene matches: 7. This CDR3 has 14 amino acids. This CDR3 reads CASSLPQGVAEAFF. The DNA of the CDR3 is TGTGCCAGCAGTTTACCACAGGGGGTGGCTGAAGCTTTCTTT.

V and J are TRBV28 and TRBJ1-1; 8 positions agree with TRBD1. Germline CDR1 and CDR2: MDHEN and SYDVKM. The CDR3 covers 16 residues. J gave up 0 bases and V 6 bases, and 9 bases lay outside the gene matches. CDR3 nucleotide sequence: TGTGCCAGCAGCTTGGGACAGGTGGGGATGAACACTGAAGCTTTCTTT. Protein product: CASSLGQVGMNTEAFF.

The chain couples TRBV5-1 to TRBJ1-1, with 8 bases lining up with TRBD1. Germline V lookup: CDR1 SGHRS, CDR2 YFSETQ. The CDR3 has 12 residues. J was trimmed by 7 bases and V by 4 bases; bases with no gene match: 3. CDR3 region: CASSRTGGEAFF. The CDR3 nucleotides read TGCGCCAGCAGCCGCACAGGGGGTGAAGCTTTCTTT.

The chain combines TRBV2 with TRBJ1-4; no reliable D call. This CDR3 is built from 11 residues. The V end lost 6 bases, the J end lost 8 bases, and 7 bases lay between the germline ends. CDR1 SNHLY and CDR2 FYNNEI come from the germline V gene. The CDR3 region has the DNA TGTGCCAGCAGGGATAACGAAAAACTGTTTTTT. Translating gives CASRDNEKLFF.

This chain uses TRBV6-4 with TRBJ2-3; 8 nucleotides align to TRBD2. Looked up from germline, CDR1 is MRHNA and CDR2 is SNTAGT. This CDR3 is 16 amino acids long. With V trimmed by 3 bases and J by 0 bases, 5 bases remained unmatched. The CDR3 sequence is CASSESGGPSTDTQYF. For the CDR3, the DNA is TGTGCCAGCAGTGAATCGGGGGGGCCCAGCACAGATACGCAGTATTTT.

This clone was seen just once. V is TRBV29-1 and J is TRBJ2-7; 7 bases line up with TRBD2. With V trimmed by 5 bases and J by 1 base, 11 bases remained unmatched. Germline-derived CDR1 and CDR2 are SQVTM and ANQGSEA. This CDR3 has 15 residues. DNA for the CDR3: TGCAGCGTTAGCCCCCAGGGCGGGGGATCCTACGAGCAGTACTTC. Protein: CSVSPQGGGSYEQYF.